This T cell receptor (beta chain) came from a study of blood T cell repertoires in COVID-19. About the research overall: Some COVID-19 samples were acute and others convalescent; all came from the United States, Italy and Spain.

The germline gives CDR1 LNHDA, CDR2 SQIVND (reference sequence). With 7 bases clipped from V and 1 base from J, the junction kept 4 bases outside the gene matches. The CDR3 length is 15 residues. TCRdb's copy holds only in-frame clones and misses some; the assay was immunoSEQ multiplex PCR. The table shows about 150,000 clones, with more than 75% occurring only once. The sample comprised peripheral blood. This receptor was taken from a man aged 45 to 65 who had recovered from COVID-19. The chain is built from TRBV19 and TRBJ1-5; 10 nucleotides match TRBD1. The CDR3 loop is CASTADRGSNQPQHF. The CDR3 DNA is TGTGCCAGTACCGCGGACAGGGGGAGCAATCAGCCCCAGCATTTT.